This T cell receptor beta chain was observed in a study of CD8+ T cells in alopecia areata. Patients with alopecia areata provided lesional scalp punch biopsies as well as peripheral blood. PBMCs, the starting material, were the source of sorted CD4+ and CD8+ T cells. With regard to this clone: Its antigen is currently unknown.

It was cDNA, reverse transcribed from extracted RNA, that served as the sequencing template. Here immunoSEQ multiplex PCR was the method, and the copy in TCRdb shows in-frame clones only, minus some. Of approximately 99,000 clones listed, under 60% are singletons. Study observations and caveats: Lesional scalp, especially alopecia totalis/universalis, showed higher clonality than normal scalp. Patients shared TCRs less clearly than mice did, possibly owing to HLA.

Looked up from germline, CDR1 is MGHDK and CDR2 is SYGVNS. The V gene end was trimmed by 6 bases and the J gene end by 4 bases; junction bases not matched to a gene: 6. This CDR3 is 14 amino acids long. V usage is TRBV25-1 and J usage is TRBJ1-2; 9 nucleotides agree with TRBD1. This sequence was found in a human donor with alopecia areata. The sequenced material came from NKG2D-low CD8+ T cells sorted from blood. For the CDR3, the DNA is TGTGCCAGCAGAGCTTCGGACAGGGGCTATGGCTACACCTTC. Translation: CASRASDRGYGYTF.